These 25 T cell receptor beta chains share one sample of origin, sequenced in a study of OX40 agonist ivuxolimab in advanced cancers. Produced via immunoSEQ multiplex PCR; TCRdb's table is partial and in-frame only. The sample contains 55,000 to 75,000 clones, roughly 85% of which appear only once. The sample consisted of CD4+ or CD8+ T cells sorted from blood, taken in a trial of the OX40 agonist ivuxolimab. The receptors come from an adult with an advanced solid tumor such as melanoma, head and neck, liver or kidney cancer.

This clone is termed medium-sized. The V and J genes are TRBV7-8 and TRBJ1-5, with a tentative D call TRBD1 (5 bases). There are 18 residues in the CDR3. Germline V gene lookup returns CDR1 SGHVS and CDR2 FQNEAQ. V was pared by 6 bases and J by 4 bases, with 25 bases between. Here the CDR3 reads CASSPTDTGQGGNQPQHF. The CDR3 nucleotides are TGTGCCAGCAGTCCGACGGACACTGGGCAGGGAGGTAATCAGCCCCAGCATTTT.

This chain connects TRBV4-3 to TRBJ1-4; D not certain. With 0 bases removed from V and 7 bases from J, the gap between germline ends came to 12 bases. The CDR3 loop spans 15 amino acids. The germline gives CDR1 LGHNA, CDR2 YSLEER. The CDR3 loop is CASSQEGGYVEKLFF. The CDR3, as DNA: TGCGCCAGCAGCCAAGAAGGAGGATACGTTGAAAAACTGTTTTTT.

The chain recombines TRBV28 with TRBJ2-2; the D is unclear. V was cut by 8 bases and J by 5 bases, with 12 bases left in between. The CDR3 is made up of 13 amino acids. CDR1 and CDR2 from the germline V gene are MDHEN and SYDVKM. The CDR3 nucleotides read TGTGCCAGCCACCGCCAGGTTACCGGGGAGCTGTTTTTT. Amino acid sequence: CASHRQVTGELFF.

J is TRBJ2-5 and V is TRBV18; no clear D. There are 11 residues in the CDR3. V was trimmed by 6 bases and J by 5 bases, leaving 7 bases between them. The germline V gene has CDR1 KGHSH and CDR2 LQKENI. The CDR3 here is CASSLGETQYF. As DNA, the CDR3 is TGTGCCAGCTCCCTGGGGGAGACCCAGTACTTC.

The CDR3 nucleotides are TGTGCCAGCAGTTCATCAGGGACAGGGGTCCGGGGCTACACCTTC. Amino acids: CASSSSGTGVRGYTF. This chain links TRBV28 with TRBJ1-2; 10 bases are shared with TRBD1. Trimming took 4 bases from V and 8 from J; bases not matched to a gene: 10. The CDR3 runs 15 residues. The germline V gene has CDR1 MDHEN and CDR2 SYDVKM.

Only a few counts were recorded for this clone. The chain joins TRBV7-8 to TRBJ2-7; 10 bases match TRBD2. CDR3 length: 16 amino acids. With V trimmed by 5 bases and J by 5 bases, 12 bases remained unmatched. Germline CDR1 and CDR2: SGHVS and FQNEAQ. This CDR3 is CASSPQLAGGAHEQYF. The CDR3 DNA sequence: TGTGCCAGCAGCCCCCAGTTAGCGGGGGGAGCCCACGAGCAGTACTTC.

The chain is built from TRBV5-1 and TRBJ1-4; 7 bases align to TRBD1. This CDR3 spans 15 amino acids. The trim removed 9 bases at V and 6 bases at J, leaving 14 bases unmatched. Germline CDR1 reads SGHRS; CDR2 reads YFSETQ. CDR3 in DNA: TGCGCCACCGCAGCAGGAGACAGGGATGATGAAAAACTGTTTTTT. Its translation is CATAAGDRDDEKLFF.

The V call is TRBV5-1, the J call TRBJ2-5; D possibly uses TRBD1 or TRBD2 (5 bases each). V was clipped by 3 bases and J by 1 base, with 7 bases between them. Germline V gene lookup returns CDR1 SGHRS and CDR2 YFSETQ. CDR3 length: 13 amino acids. The CDR3 region is CASSSGTQETQYF. CDR3 coding DNA: TGCGCCAGCAGCTCCGGGACCCAAGAGACCCAGTACTTC. Together with reference TRBV5-1 and TRBJ2-5, the CDR3 gives the full variable domain: KAGVTQTPRYLIKTRGQQVTLSCSPISGHRSVSWYQQTPGQGLQFLFEYFSETQRNKGNFPGRFSGRQFSNSRSEMNVSTLELGDSALYLCASSSGTQETQYFGPGTRLLVL.

The rearrangement joins TRBV6-6 to TRBJ1-2; tentative D call: TRBD1 (5 bases). The CDR3 sequence is 16 residues long. CDR1 and CDR2 from the germline V gene are MNHNY and SVGAGI (reference sequence). V was shortened by 0 bases and J by 7 bases, with 18 bases between the two germline ends. This CDR3 reads CASSYSVGRVGPGYTF. CDR3 sequence (DNA): TGTGCCAGCAGTTACTCGGTGGGCAGGGTAGGTCCTGGCTACACCTTC.

The chain uses TRBV5-8 and TRBJ2-2; 10 nucleotides agree with TRBD2. The CDR3 extends over 17 amino acids. V lost 0 bases, J lost 5 bases, and 7 bases stayed unmatched. Germline values: CDR1 SGHTS, CDR2 YDEGEE. In DNA, the CDR3 is TGTGCCAGCAGCTTGGCCCGTCGGACTAGCGGTACCGGGGAGCTGTTTTTT. Its protein product is CASSLARRTSGTGELFF.

The count of this clone is one. V gene TRBV7-9 combines with J gene TRBJ2-3, with 8 bases lining up with TRBD2. V gave up 6 bases and J gave up 3 bases; unmatched junction bases: 8. Germline values: CDR1 SEHNR, CDR2 FQNEAQ (reference sequence). There are 15 residues in the CDR3. CDR3 bases: TGTGCCAGCAGACCCGGGACTAGAGAGACAGATACGCAGTATTTT. This encodes CASRPGTRETDTQYF.

The gene calls are TRBV7-3 and TRBJ1-1, with D uncertain. Looked up from germline, CDR1 is SGHTA and CDR2 is FQGTGA. CDR3 size: 13 residues. V was pared by 2 bases and J by 3 bases, with 7 bases between. CDR3 DNA sequence: TGTGCCAGCAGCTTAGAAATGTACACTGAAGCTTTCTTT. This encodes CASSLEMYTEAFF. Full variable domain (remainder filled in from reference TRBV7-3 and TRBJ1-1): GAGVSQTPSNKVTEKGKYVELRCDPISGHTALYWYRQSLGQGPEFLIYFQGTGAADDSGLPNDRFFAVRPEGSVSTLKIQRTERGDSAVYLCASSLEMYTEAFFGQGTRLTVV.

The gene calls are TRBV7-3 and TRBJ1-1; TRBD1 is a possible D gene (5 bases). Trimming pared 1 base from V and 4 bases from J, leaving 10 bases between. CDR1 is SGHTA and CDR2 is FQGTGA in the germline V gene. The CDR3 spans 14 residues. The CDR3 DNA follows: TGTGCCAGCAGCTTAAATGGGGCGGGCACTGAAGCTTTCTTT. Encoded protein: CASSLNGAGTEAFF. Filled out from reference TRBV7-3 and TRBJ1-1, the complete variable domain reads GAGVSQTPSNKVTEKGKYVELRCDPISGHTALYWYRQSLGQGPEFLIYFQGTGAADDSGLPNDRFFAVRPEGSVSTLKIQRTERGDSAVYLCASSLNGAGTEAFFGQGTRLTVV.

The chain has TRBV7-2 and TRBJ2-5; no reliable D call. This CDR3 is 13 amino acids long. V was cut by 1 base and J by 2 bases, with 5 bases left in between. Germline CDR1 SGHTA, CDR2 FQGNSA. This chain's CDR3 is CASSLGGQETQYF. The CDR3 coding sequence is TGTGCCAGCAGCTTAGGCGGTCAAGAGACCCAGTACTTC.

About this clone: In the same sample, other DNA sequences code for this CDR3. The chain carries TRBV5-1 and TRBJ2-7; 8 bases line up with TRBD1. From germline, CDR1 is SGHRS and CDR2 YFSETQ. The CDR3 has 15 amino acids. Trimming removed 5 bases from V and 1 base from J; junction bases left unmatched: 8. This chain's CDR3 is CASSLTGTGSYEQYF. DNA for the CDR3: TGCGCCAGCAGTTTAACCGGGACAGGTTCCTACGAGCAGTACTTC.

This clone is a singleton in its sample. The same CDR3 can be traced to other DNA sequences in this sample. The chain uses TRBV18 and TRBJ2-7; D unclear. The CDR3 is 13 residues long. Germline V lookup: CDR1 KGHSH, CDR2 LQKENI. V was shortened by 1 base and J by 2 bases, with 6 bases between the two germline ends. The CDR3 reads CASSPRRAYEQYF. The DNA for the CDR3 is TGTGCCAGCTCACCACGTCGGGCCTACGAGCAGTACTTC. Full variable domain (rest looked up from reference TRBV18 and TRBJ2-7): NAGVMQNPRHLVRRRGQEARLRCSPMKGHSHVYWYRQLPEEGLKFMVYLQKENIIDESGMPKERFSAEFPKEGPSILRIQQVVRGDSAAYFCASSPRRAYEQYFGPGTRLTVT.

The gene calls are TRBV7-8 and TRBJ2-3; possible D gene TRBD1, 5 bases. Germline lookup yields CDR1 SGHVS and CDR2 FQNEAQ. V lost 0 bases and J lost 2, with 12 bases in between. The CDR3 length is 16 residues. The DNA of the CDR3 is TGTGCCAGCAGCTTAGCCGCCAGGGTTAACACAGATACGCAGTATTTT. Its translation is CASSLAARVNTDTQYF.

This rearrangement joins TRBV6-1 to TRBJ1-1; D gene unclear. V lost 7 bases and J 0 bases, leaving 12 bases between the germline ends. The CDR3 totals 14 residues. Germline V gives CDR1 MNHNS, CDR2 SASEGT. CDR3 nucleotides: TGTGCCAGCATAGCGGACGGACTGAACACTGAAGCTTTCTTT. Translation: CASIADGLNTEAFF.

The chain couples TRBV13 to TRBJ2-2; either TRBD1 or TRBD2 may supply D (6 bases each). Deletions cut 2 bases from V and 7 bases from J, with 17 bases between. Per germline, CDR1 PRHDT and CDR2 FYEKMQ (reference sequence). The CDR3 runs to 16 residues. The DNA for the CDR3 is TGTGCCAGCAGCTTATACCCGGGGGCCCCAGGCGGGGAGCTGTTTTTT. The encoded protein is CASSLYPGAPGGELFF.

The rearrangement joins TRBV18 to TRBJ2-2; D is undetermined. Trimming stripped 5 bases from V and 6 bases from J, with 10 bases between. The CDR3 sequence is 13 residues long. CDR1 is KGHSH, CDR2 LQKENI, per germline. The CDR3, as DNA: TGTGCCAGCTCAATTAAAGATGCCGGGGAGCTGTTTTTT. This encodes CASSIKDAGELFF.

This chain connects TRBV7-9 to TRBJ2-5; D might be TRBD2 (5 bases). The CDR3 length is 14 residues. Germline CDR1 reads SEHNR; CDR2 reads FQNEAQ (reference sequence). V lost 6 bases and J lost 4, with 15 bases in between. The CDR3 DNA reads TGTGCCAGCAGTAACATAGGGAGTGGAGAGACCCAGTACTTC. Translation gives CASSNIGSGETQYF.

This clone has just one count. CDR3 in DNA: TGTGCCAGCAGCTTGGCCGTTCTAGCGGGTTACAATGAGCAGTTCTTC. Translated: CASSLAVLAGYNEQFF. V and J are TRBV5-6 and TRBJ2-1, with 8 bases that match TRBD2. This CDR3 has 16 residues. V shed 0 bases and J 4 bases; nucleotides not matched to a gene: 6. The V gene's germline CDR1 is SGHDT and CDR2 YYEEEE.

This rearrangement joins TRBV9 to TRBJ2-1; 9 bases fit TRBD2. V lost 0 bases and J lost 7; bases outside the gene matches: 5. CDR3 size: 15 residues. The germline CDR1 and CDR2 sequences are SGDLS and YYNGEE. The CDR3 sequence: CASSVVAGALNEQFF. The CDR3 DNA sequence: TGTGCCAGCAGCGTAGTAGCGGGAGCCTTGAATGAGCAGTTCTTC.

The chain couples TRBV15 to TRBJ2-7; no reliable D call. V was trimmed by 0 bases and J by 2 bases, leaving 8 bases between them. Germline-derived CDR1 and CDR2 are LNHNV and YYDKDF (reference sequence). The CDR3 runs 14 residues. The DNA for the CDR3 is TGTGCCACCAGCAGAGATGGCCAAACCTACGAGCAGTACTTC. Amino acid sequence: CATSRDGQTYEQYF.

The J gene is TRBJ1-1, the V gene TRBV6-5; D ambiguous. Trimming stripped 6 bases from V and 3 bases from J, with 14 bases between. The germline V gene encodes CDR1 MNHEY and CDR2 SVGAGI. The CDR3 length is 14 residues. The CDR3 loop reads CASRWAGPDTEAFF. DNA for the CDR3: TGTGCCAGCAGGTGGGCAGGACCCGACACTGAAGCTTTCTTT.